This T cell receptor beta chain was sequenced for a study of identical twins (TCRdb year 2016). Background for the entire study: The study deep-sequenced TCR alpha and beta repertoires from monozygotic twins, unrelated adults of various ages and cord blood to test whether fetal clonotypes persist. To rule out contamination, the twin experiments were replicated at different times with different library preparation protocols.

On the study overall, not on this receptor specifically: Excess twin sharing in beta out-of-frame sequences was weaker because fewer shared sequences lowered the signal-to-noise ratio. In monozygotic twins, recombination models systematically underestimated out-of-frame TCR alpha sharing, but the models matched the sharing seen between unrelated individuals. Invariant T cells such as MAIT and iNKT could partly confound zero-insertion analyses, although diverse VJ usage argued against such confounding for most clonotypes. Conclusions relied on cross-sectional statistical analysis, since the same donors could not be followed over many years. Abundant cord blood beta clonotypes carried fewer insertions; young adult naive repertoires showed a weaker similar trend, while memory repertoires showed none. Compared with coincidental sharing between unrelated individuals, out-of-frame TCR alpha sequences shared between twins had an excess of sequences with low generation probability.

Only healthy Caucasian donors were included. Three pairs of female monozygotic twins, all aged about 18 to 30 years, made up the twin cohort. RNA for TCR libraries was isolated from peripheral blood mononuclear cells. Libraries were made using 5' RACE. Sequencing relied on an Illumina HiSeq 2000. A universal primer binding site was introduced by template switching, and a unique molecular identifier was present in the final cDNA, enabling accurate counting of TCR cDNA molecules. First-strand cDNA for TCR alpha and beta chains was synthesized from specific primers in the conserved constant-segment region. To control for contamination, every cDNA library was double barcoded, receiving both a SMART-Mk sample barcode and Illumina barcodes. Two successive PCR steps introduced TruSeq adapter sequences along with Illumina sample barcodes. Sequencing of the TCR alpha and beta cDNA libraries was done on the Illumina HiSeq platform using custom primers. The authors processed their data as follows. MiGEC was used to process raw reads and extract unique molecular identifiers, and MiXCR was used to find CDR3 positions. Recombination models were inferred per individual with the repgenHMM and IGoR tools using an EM algorithm. Shared clonotypes were analyzed with the tcR package in R, and sharing was normalized by the product of cloneset sizes. Out-of-frame nonproductive sequences were analyzed to study raw recombination free of thymic and clonal selection effects. The public reads were reprocessed in TCRdb via fastp at Q25 and MiXCR, keeping in-frame beta chains. Here each entry gathers all rows of one CDR3 protein and keeps the most common genes and DNA. The V and J calls were determined by TCRdb, not by the authors. This sample has 650,000 to 750,000 distinct CDR3 sequences in its table, and over 20% of those were observed once. Roughly 4% of the sample is held by the ten biggest clonotypes.

This clonotype was recorded only once. It has no known antigen specificity. No qualities accompany the bases; no much larger clone lies one base away. A single read offers scant evidence. From the cysteine through the phenylalanine, the CDR3 covers 13 amino acids. Just CDR3 DNA is preserved here, 39 bases in frame from base 1. The CDR1 and CDR2 encoded by the germline V gene are SGDLS and YYNGEE. Ends trimmed: V by 6 bases, J by 9 bases; bases unmatched to a gene: 9. The same sample was also studied in work on T cells expressing NK-cell markers. Per that second paper: In sorted CD3+CD56+NKG2C+, CD3+CD56+NKG2C- and CD3+CD56-NKG2C+ T-cell subsets from about 8 donors, TCR beta-chain repertoires were profiled. Among the eight sequenced donors, seven were HCMV-seropositive and one was HCMV-seronegative. To restrict sorting to alphabetaTCR-expressing T cells, an anti-gammadeltaTCR antibody was added in several experiments. For six donors, the dominant CD3+CD56+NKG2C+ clonotypes were among the top 10 CD8+ clonotypes and accounted for about 1.0-7.0% of CD8+ T cells. Those dominant clonotypes were again the most abundant among CD3+CD56-NKG2C+ cells in several donors, at about 25-65%. Whether the expanded NKG2C-expressing T cell clones were specific for HCMV antigens was left unclear. The study sequenced eight donors, all healthy volunteers chosen at random: three men and five women. HCMV-specific IgG was detected in serum with a commercial ELISA kit to determine HCMV serostatus. Bulk peripheral blood T-cell repertoires were additionally sequenced from unsorted PBMC for about 6 donors. MIGEC was used to demultiplex reads and group reads by UMI, and MiTCR was used to assemble and quantify clonotypes. To exclude erroneous sequences, any TCR cDNA sequence not supported by at least two reads was discarded. The tcR package was used for downstream repertoire analysis, and clonotypes were matched between fractions using CDR3 nucleotide sequence together with V segment. VDJmatch was used to annotate antigen specificity against VDJdb, with one amino acid substitution allowed in CDR3.

This clonotype originated in a woman between 18 and 29 years old in good health. Rearrangement joined TRBV9 to TRBJ2-1; 7 bases in the middle match TRBD2. The sequencing input was PBMCs. The nucleotide sequence reads as follows: TGTGCCAGCACGGGGGAGGGCGGGGGTGAGCAGTTCTTC. It translates to CASTGEGGGEQFF.